The text below deals with one TCR beta chain. Amplification used 60 Vbeta primers and 13 Jbeta primers. Method: immunoSEQ multiplex PCR; TCRdb's copy keeps in-frame clones and lacks some. Of more than 95,000 clones in the sample, about 83% were seen once. These data come from a study of cytomegalovirus exposure and HLA in healthy donors. The J segment lost 2 bases and the V segment lost 3 bases, leaving 5 bases of the junction unmatched. In germline, CDR1 is SGHNT, CDR2 YENEEA. This CDR3 contains 16 residues. The source material was PBMCs. This TCR derives from a woman in her 40s in good health and CMV-seropositive. The rearrangement links TRBV11-3 to TRBJ1-2; 11 positions agree with TRBD1. As DNA, the CDR3 is TGTGCCAGCAGCTTTGAGCGGACAGGGGGCAACTATGGCTACACCTTC. This encodes CASSFERTGGNYGYTF.